These 32 T cell receptor beta chains originate from one sample sequenced in a study of neurological immune-mediated disorders. TCRdb reprocessed the 5' RACE reads via MiXCR and lists one record per CDR3 protein. The table records 45,000 to 55,000 distinct CDR3 sequences, approximately 6.2% of them present only once. The sequenced sample was CD4+ T cells from blood. These receptors all come from a woman under 30 with multiple sclerosis.

There are many counts of this clonotype. J is TRBJ2-2 and V is TRBV28; 7 bases are a match to TRBD2. This CDR3 region has 17 residues. In germline, CDR1 is MDHEN, CDR2 SYDVKM. After removal of 5 bases from V and 4 bases from J, the junction contained 13 bases not matched to a gene. The CDR3 DNA is TGTGCCAGCAGTACCACTAGCGTACCACGAGGCACCGGGGAGCTGTTTTTT. Its protein is CASSTTSVPRGTGELFF.

This clonotype was picked up many times. V usage is TRBV29-1 and J usage is TRBJ2-7; D is tentatively TRBD1 or TRBD2 (6 bases each). From germline, CDR1 is SQVTM and CDR2 ANQGSEA. There are 13 residues in the CDR3. V was trimmed by 5 bases and J by 2 bases, leaving 13 bases between them. The CDR3 sequence: CSVRRGGTYEQYF. CDR3 coding DNA: TGCAGCGTTCGTCGAGGGGGGACCTACGAGCAGTACTTC.

The V gene is TRBV14, the J gene TRBJ2-6, with D unresolved. The CDR3 totals 14 residues. CDR1 is SGHDN and CDR2 is FVKESK in the germline V gene. The V end lost 1 base, the J end lost 5 bases, and 6 bases lay between the germline ends. The CDR3 spells CASSQVQRANVLTF. CDR3 nucleotide sequence: TGTGCCAGCAGCCAAGTCCAGAGGGCCAACGTCCTGACTTTC.

This clonotype was seen at least ten times. The chain couples TRBV20-1 to TRBJ2-7; no clear D. The V gene lost 5 bases and the J gene lost 5 bases, with 19 bases spanning the gap. CDR1 DFQATT and CDR2 SNEGSKA come from the germline V gene (reference sequence). The CDR3 totals 14 residues. The DNA for the CDR3 is TGCAGTGCTGGTGCCAGAAATCGTGGCCACGAGCAGTACTTC. This sequence encodes CSAGARNRGHEQYF.

This clonotype was seen ten or more times. This rearrangement joins TRBV14 to TRBJ2-5; D gene unclear. Trimming removed 2 bases from V and 4 bases from J, with 11 bases in between. The CDR3 consists of 14 residues. Per germline, CDR1 SGHDN and CDR2 FVKESK. CDR3 DNA: TGTGCCAGCAGCCAAATAAAGGGTGGAGAGACCCAGTACTTC. It translates to CASSQIKGGETQYF.

The chain has TRBV6-2 or TRBV6-3 and TRBJ2-7; 7 positions agree with TRBD1. Germline CDR1 and CDR2: MNHEY and SVGEGT. The CDR3 is made up of 14 amino acids. The V gene end was trimmed by 2 bases and the J gene end by 4 bases; junction bases not matched to a gene: 5. The CDR3 spells CASSYPGQVYEQYV. Written as DNA, the CDR3 is TGTGCCAGCAGTTACCCCGGACAGGTATACGAGCAGTACGTC.

This clonotype appeared a single time. The CDR3 loop is CASSHWGFDTGELFF. The CDR3 bases are TGTGCCAGCAGCCACTGGGGGTTCGACACCGGGGAGCTGTTTTTT. V usage is TRBV7-2 and J usage is TRBJ2-2; the D gene could be TRBD1 or TRBD2 (5 bases each). Trimming took off 5 bases at V and 3 bases at J, with 13 bases between the two ends. In germline, CDR1 is SGHTA, CDR2 FQGNSA. CDR3 size: 15 residues.

This clonotype was observed at least ten times. The V and J genes are TRBV7-2 and TRBJ2-5, with D perhaps matching TRBD2 (6 bases). V was shortened by 4 bases and J by 7 bases, with 22 bases between the two germline ends. The CDR3 runs to 16 residues. CDR1 and CDR2 (germline): SGHTA, FQGNSA. In DNA form, the CDR3 reads TGTGCCAGCAGCTCTAATATACCGGGACTGGGGGGGACCCAGTACTTC. It yields the protein CASSSNIPGLGGTQYF.

This clonotype was recorded at least ten times. The gene calls are TRBV20-1 and TRBJ2-7; D not resolved. Trimming shortened V by 6 bases and J by 6 bases, and 12 bases separated the two germline ends. This CDR3 is built from 11 residues. Germline V gene lookup returns CDR1 DFQATT and CDR2 SNEGSKA (reference sequence). DNA of the CDR3: TGCAGTGCGACCCAGGTTCCCGAGCAGTACTTC. The encoded protein is CSATQVPEQYF.

This clonotype was picked up many times. The chain employs TRBV20-1 and TRBJ2-3; TRBD2 agrees at 9 bases. Germline lookup yields CDR1 DFQATT and CDR2 SNEGSKA (reference sequence). The CDR3 loop spans 16 amino acids. The V and J ends lost 6 bases and 2 bases, in that order; junction bases with no gene match: 12. CDR3 sequence (DNA): TGCAGTGCCCAGAAGTCAGCGGGAGGCGTCACAGATACGCAGTATTTT. Its protein product is CSAQKSAGGVTDTQYF.

The chain links TRBV27 to TRBJ1-1; no reliable D call. CDR1 is MNHEY, CDR2 SMNVEV, per germline (reference sequence). The CDR3 covers 13 residues. V dropped 2 bases and J dropped 7 bases, with 11 bases sitting between them. The DNA for the CDR3 is TGTGCCAGCAGTTTAACCCCCCATTTTGAAGCTTTCTTT. Protein product: CASSLTPHFEAFF.

This rearrangement joins TRBV15 to TRBJ2-1; D remains ambiguous. The CDR3 is 12 amino acids. The V gene lost 7 bases and the J gene lost 5 bases, with 9 bases spanning the gap. Germline V gene sequence: CDR1 LNHNV, CDR2 YYDKDF (reference sequence). The CDR3 protein is CATMVANNEQFF. The DNA of the CDR3 is TGTGCCACCATGGTGGCTAACAATGAGCAGTTCTTC.

This clonotype was detected many times. The rearrangement uses TRBV9 and TRBJ2-1; D is uncertain. This CDR3 has 13 residues. V dropped 0 bases and J dropped 8 bases, with 9 bases sitting between them. Germline lookup yields CDR1 SGDLS and CDR2 YYNGEE. CDR3 protein: CASSVGQVDEQFF. CDR3 in DNA: TGTGCCAGCAGCGTAGGGCAGGTGGATGAGCAGTTCTTC. Complete variable domain (other parts from reference TRBV9 and TRBJ2-1): DSGVTQTPKHLITATGQRVTLRCSPRSGDLSVYWYQQSLDQGLQFLIQYYNGEERAKGNILERFSAQQFPDLHSELNLSSLELGDSALYFCASSVGQVDEQFFGPGTRLTVL.

This clonotype occurred many times. CDR3 in amino acids: CASSSRAAASNTGELFF. The CDR3 DNA reads TGTGCCAGCAGTTCCAGGGCCGCAGCCTCGAACACCGGGGAGCTGTTTTTT. The chain carries TRBV9 and TRBJ2-2, with TRBD1 as a possible D gene (5 bases). Per germline, CDR1 SGDLS and CDR2 YYNGEE. This CDR3 has 17 amino acids. With 5 bases removed from V and 0 bases from J, the gap between germline ends came to 17 bases.

The table lists this clonotype with many counts. This clone may be a read error of a much larger clone one base away. The V call is TRBV7-2, the J call TRBJ2-3; possibly TRBD1 or TRBD2 for D (6 bases each). The CDR3 runs 16 residues. The germline V and J ends were trimmed by 5 bases and 2 bases, with 17 bases remaining between them. Germline V gives CDR1 SGHTA, CDR2 FQGNSA. The CDR3 nucleotides are TGTGCCAGCAGCCGACAGGCTAGCGAGTCCACAGATACGCAGTATTTT. It is translated as CASSRQASESTDTQYF.

This clonotype showed up many times. This chain joins TRBV21-1 and TRBJ2-7; TRBD1 is taken as the D call from the table, unchecked against the DNA. TRBV21-1 is flagged as a pseudogene. CDR3 length: 15 amino acids. CDR3 coding DNA: TGTGCCAGCACCACAAGGGACAGCCGAACCTACGAGCAGTACGTC. It specifies CASTTRDSRTYEQYV.

At least ten counts were recorded for this clonotype. V and J are TRBV20-1 and TRBJ2-5; 7 bases align to TRBD1. V gave up 6 bases and J gave up 3 bases; unmatched junction bases: 4. This CDR3 is built from 12 residues. Germline V lookup: CDR1 DFQATT, CDR2 SNEGSKA (reference sequence). The CDR3 DNA reads as TGCAGTGCAACAACAGGGGAAGAGACCCAGTACTTC. Translated, it gives CSATTGEETQYF.

This clonotype was counted at least ten times. J is TRBJ2-1 and V is TRBV6-2 or TRBV6-3, with TRBD1 identical over 10 bases. V trimming: 5 bases; J trimming: 0 bases; junction bases outside the gene matches: 16. This CDR3 is 20 amino acids long. Germline-derived CDR1 and CDR2 are MNHEY and SVGEGT. The CDR3 spells CASSTPPGQGPRSSYNEQFF. DNA of the CDR3: TGTGCCAGCAGTACCCCTCCGGGACAGGGGCCCCGAAGCTCCTACAATGAGCAGTTCTTC.

This clonotype was counted ten times or more. The chain is built from TRBV7-3 and TRBJ2-3, with 12 bases lining up with TRBD2. The CDR3 extends over 16 amino acids. J was trimmed by 2 bases and V by 5 bases; bases with no gene match: 5. The V gene's germline CDR1 is SGHTA and CDR2 FQGTGA. CDR3 DNA sequence: TGTGCCAGCAGCCCCGGACTAGCGGGGCACACAGATACGCAGTATTTT. It encodes CASSPGLAGHTDTQYF.

This clonotype was observed at least ten times. The V call is TRBV3-1, the J call TRBJ1-1, with D possibly being TRBD1 (5 bases). Germline CDR1 and CDR2: LGHDT and YNNKEL (reference sequence). The CDR3 loop spans 16 amino acids. V shed 4 bases and J shed 10 bases, with 25 bases lying between them. The DNA for the CDR3 is TGTGCCAGCAGCCCCAGGGTACTTCGCAGGGAGGTGAGAGCTTTCTTT. It yields the protein CASSPRVLRREVRAFF.

This clonotype showed up many times. The rearrangement links TRBV29-1 to TRBJ1-1, with D possibly being TRBD1 (5 bases). Germline loops: CDR1 SQVTM, CDR2 ANQGSEA. Trimming removed 7 bases from V and 4 bases from J, with 19 bases in between. The CDR3 loop spans 14 amino acids. CDR3 DNA sequence: TGCAGCGCTCGACCGCCAGGGAGGAGCACTGAAGCTTTCTTT. Residues: CSARPPGRSTEAFF.

This clonotype was picked up many times. The genes are TRBV30 and TRBJ2-5; 7 bases match TRBD1. The length of the CDR3 is 15 residues. CDR1 GTSNPN and CDR2 SVGIG come from the germline V gene (reference sequence). Trimming took 7 bases from V and 1 from J; bases not matched to a gene: 12. This CDR3 is CASAYSRDSQETQYF. The DNA for the CDR3 is TGTGCCTCGGCGTATTCCCGGGACAGCCAAGAGACCCAGTACTTC.

This clonotype was detected only a few times. The chain joins TRBV20-1 to TRBJ1-2, with D possibly being TRBD1 (6 bases). The CDR3 runs 16 residues. Germline values: CDR1 DFQATT, CDR2 SNEGSKA (reference sequence). Deletions cut 2 bases from V and 6 bases from J, with 22 bases between. The CDR3 here is CSARLEGRGLNHGYTF. In nucleotides, the CDR3 is TGCAGTGCTAGACTAGAGGGCAGGGGACTCAACCATGGCTACACCTTC.

The chain is built from TRBV10-3 and TRBJ1-5; D may be TRBD1 (5 bases). Trimming removed 0 bases at V and 11 bases at J, with 17 bases between. The CDR3 has 15 amino acids. Per the germline V gene, CDR1 is ENHRY and CDR2 is SYGVKD. CDR3 coding DNA: TGTGCCATCAGTGAGTCATGGGGCGAGATATCAACCCAGCATTTT. Its protein product is CAISESWGEISTQHF.

This clonotype was observed at least ten times. V gene TRBV20-1 combines with J gene TRBJ2-1; weak D call: TRBD1 (6 bases). The CDR3 loop spans 12 amino acids. Germline values: CDR1 DFQATT, CDR2 SNEGSKA (reference sequence). V lost 3 bases and J lost 9, with 12 bases in between. In DNA, the CDR3 is TGCAGTGCTAGTAACAGGGAGACTGAGCAGTTCTTC. Translated, it gives CSASNRETEQFF.

In its sample, this clonotype was seen many times. This rearrangement joins TRBV7-3 to TRBJ1-1, with D unresolved. V gave up 0 bases and J gave up 5 bases, with 10 bases separating them. Germline lookup yields CDR1 SGHTA and CDR2 FQGTGA. This CDR3 spans 14 amino acids. The CDR3 region has the DNA TGTGCCAGCAGCTTAACAGGAGGGAAGACTGAAGCTTTCTTT. This translates into CASSLTGGKTEAFF.

This clonotype was detected a few times. The rearrangement uses TRBV5-1 and TRBJ1-1; 7 nucleotides align to TRBD1. The CDR3 spans 16 residues. Germline trimming cut 3 bases from V and 4 bases from J; bases unmatched to any gene: 12. Per germline, CDR1 SGHRS and CDR2 YFSETQ. For the CDR3, the DNA is TGCGCCAGCAGCTCACAACCACCAGGGGGAGGCACTGAAGCTTTCTTT. Residues: CASSSQPPGGGTEAFF.

This clonotype was seen repeatedly, ten times or more. The genes are TRBV5-1 and TRBJ2-2, with 7 bases lining up with TRBD1. Germline CDR1 SGHRS, CDR2 YFSETQ. Trimming cost V 4 bases and J 1 base; bases outside gene matches: 4. This CDR3 is 15 amino acids long. In DNA, the CDR3 is TGCGCCAGCAGCGGGGGACAGCAGAACACCGGGGAGCTGTTTTTT. It specifies CASSGGQQNTGELFF.

The sample holds a few counts of this clonotype. The V call is TRBV11-3, the J call TRBJ2-1; 8 bases fit TRBD2. The CDR3 has 15 amino acids. Germline V gene lookup returns CDR1 SGHNT and CDR2 YENEEA. Losses at the gene ends were 5 bases for V and 3 bases for J; bases not matched to a gene: 6. The CDR3 protein is CASSPTSGDYNEQFF. The DNA for the CDR3 is TGTGCCAGCAGCCCTACTAGCGGAGACTACAATGAGCAGTTCTTC.

In this sample, this clonotype turned up many times. The V and J genes are TRBV27 and TRBJ1-1, with D tentatively TRBD1 (5 bases). Germline V gene data show CDR1 as MNHEY and CDR2 as SMNVEV (reference sequence). The CDR3 spans 13 residues. V dropped 2 bases and J dropped 3 bases, with 7 bases sitting between them. The CDR3 DNA reads as TGTGCCAGCAGTTTAATCAGGGACACTGAAGCTTTCTTT. Translation: CASSLIRDTEAFF.

This clonotype was observed at least ten times. The rearrangement uses TRBV7-2 and TRBJ2-5, with no clear D. Per the germline V gene, CDR1 is SGHTA and CDR2 is FQGNSA. V dropped 0 bases and J dropped 7 bases, with 15 bases sitting between them. This CDR3 is 15 amino acids long. As DNA, the CDR3 is TGTGCCAGCAGCTTAGCGCGTAAGGAGTCGGGGACCCAGTACTTC. It translates to CASSLARKESGTQYF.

This clonotype has at least ten counts. The V and J genes are TRBV28 and TRBJ2-7; D is ambiguous. In germline, CDR1 is MDHEN, CDR2 SYDVKM. This CDR3 is built from 13 residues. V was shortened by 2 bases and J by 0 bases, with 5 bases between the two germline ends. In DNA, the CDR3 is TGTGCCAGCAGTTTAATAAACTCCTACGAGCAGTACTTC. The encoded protein is CASSLINSYEQYF.